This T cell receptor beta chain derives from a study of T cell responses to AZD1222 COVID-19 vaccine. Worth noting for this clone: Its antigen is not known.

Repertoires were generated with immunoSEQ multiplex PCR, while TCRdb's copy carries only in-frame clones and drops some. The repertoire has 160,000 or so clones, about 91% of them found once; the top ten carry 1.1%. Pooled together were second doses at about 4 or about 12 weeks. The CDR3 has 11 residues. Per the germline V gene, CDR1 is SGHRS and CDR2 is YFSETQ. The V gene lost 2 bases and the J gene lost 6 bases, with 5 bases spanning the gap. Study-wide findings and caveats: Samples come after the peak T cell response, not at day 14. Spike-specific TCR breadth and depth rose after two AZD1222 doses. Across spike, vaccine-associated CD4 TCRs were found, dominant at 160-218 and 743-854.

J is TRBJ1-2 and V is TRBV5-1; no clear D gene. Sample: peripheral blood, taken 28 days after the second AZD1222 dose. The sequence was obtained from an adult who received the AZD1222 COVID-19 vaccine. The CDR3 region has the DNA TGCGCCAGCAGCTTATCCGATGGCTACACCTTC. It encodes CASSLSDGYTF.